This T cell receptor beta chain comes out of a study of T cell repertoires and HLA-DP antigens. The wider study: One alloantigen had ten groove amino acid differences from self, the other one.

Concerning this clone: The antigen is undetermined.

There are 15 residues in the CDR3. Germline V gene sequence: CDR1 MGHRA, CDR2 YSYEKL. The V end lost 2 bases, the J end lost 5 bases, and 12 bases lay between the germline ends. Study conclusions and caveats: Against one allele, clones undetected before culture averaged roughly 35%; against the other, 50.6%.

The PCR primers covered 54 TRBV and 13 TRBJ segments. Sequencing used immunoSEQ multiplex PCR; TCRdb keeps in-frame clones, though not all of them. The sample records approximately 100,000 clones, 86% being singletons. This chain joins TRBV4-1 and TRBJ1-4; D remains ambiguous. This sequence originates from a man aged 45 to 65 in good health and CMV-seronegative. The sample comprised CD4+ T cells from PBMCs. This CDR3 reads CASSQSRTRNEKLFF. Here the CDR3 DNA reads TGCGCCAGCAGCCAATCCAGGACCCGAAATGAAAAACTGTTTTTT.